This T cell receptor (beta chain) was captured by sequencing in a study of identical twins. Study conclusions and caveats: Among out-of-frame alpha sequences shared by twins, low generation probability occurred in excess. Conclusions were based on cross-sectional statistical analysis, without following the same donors. Fewer insertions were carried by abundant cord blood beta clonotypes, but none was seen in memory repertoires. One should note that invariant MAIT and iNKT cells could partly confound zero-insertion analyses.

This clonotype has a count of ten or more. Its antigen remains unknown. TCRdb re-called the 5' RACE reads through MiXCR, storing one row per CDR3 protein. In the table there are fewer than 350,000 distinct CDR3 sequences, roughly 8.6% of which are singletons. Germline lookup yields CDR1 MGHDK and CDR2 SYGVNS. V trimming: 7 bases; J trimming: 7 bases; junction bases outside the gene matches: 7. There are 16 residues in the CDR3. This same sample was also taken into another study, of yellow fever vaccine responses in identical twins.

The receptor's source is a woman younger than 35 in good health. The sequenced sample consisted of memory (CD45RO+) T cells sorted from blood. V gene TRBV25-1 combines with J gene TRBJ2-2; 15 bases agree with TRBD2. CDR3 amino acids: CASTHGLAGGRGELFF. Written as DNA, the CDR3 is TGTGCCAGCACCCATGGACTAGCGGGAGGGCGCGGGGAGCTGTTTTTT. Together with reference TRBV25-1 and TRBJ2-2, the CDR3 gives the full variable domain: EADIYQTPRYLVIGTGKKITLECSQTMGHDKMYWYQQDPGMELHLIHYSYGVNSTEKGDLSSESTVSRIRTEHFPLTLESARPSHTSQYLCASTHGLAGGRGELFFGEGSRLTVL.